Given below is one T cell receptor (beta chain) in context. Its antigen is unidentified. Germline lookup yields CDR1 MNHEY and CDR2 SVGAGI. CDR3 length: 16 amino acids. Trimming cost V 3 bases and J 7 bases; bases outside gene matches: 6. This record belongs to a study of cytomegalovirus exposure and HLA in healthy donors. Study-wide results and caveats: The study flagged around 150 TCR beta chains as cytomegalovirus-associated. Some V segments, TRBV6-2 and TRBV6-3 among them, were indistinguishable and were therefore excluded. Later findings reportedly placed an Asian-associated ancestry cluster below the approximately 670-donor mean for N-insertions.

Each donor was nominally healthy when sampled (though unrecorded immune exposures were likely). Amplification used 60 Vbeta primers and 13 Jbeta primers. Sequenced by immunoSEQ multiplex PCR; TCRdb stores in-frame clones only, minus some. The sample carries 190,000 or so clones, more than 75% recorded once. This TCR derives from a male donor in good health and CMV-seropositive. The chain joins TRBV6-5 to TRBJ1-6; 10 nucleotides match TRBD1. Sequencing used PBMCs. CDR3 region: CASSYSGTGVNSPLHF. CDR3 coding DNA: TGTGCCAGCAGTTATTCCGGGACAGGGGTAAATTCACCCCTCCACTTT.